This entry features one T cell receptor beta chain sequence. What it recognizes is unknown. This sample was included in a study of blood T cells in healthy people across ages. Study-level results: Estimated diversity that came from one million T cells was considered an underestimate.

Next came a second PCR, run for about 7 to 11 cycles, which used a sample-barcoded 5' primer along with a J-beta primer mix. TCRdb re-called the 5' RACE reads with MiXCR, one entry per CDR3 protein. The table records roughly 1.9 million distinct CDR3 sequences, around 42% of them present only once. Healthy Caucasian individuals from Russia aged about 6 to 95 served as donors. The receptor was isolated from a human donor in good health. The sequenced sample consisted of blood.

CDR3 protein: CASSLSLGWVGGILFSNQPQHF. CDR3 nucleotides: TGTGCCAGCAGTTTATCATTAGGGTGGGTCGGAGGAATTTTATTTAGCAATCAGCCCCAGCATTTT. The chain employs TRBV12-3 or TRBV12-4 and TRBJ1-5; no clear D gene. The CDR3 spans 22 residues. The ends were cut back, 2 bases at V and 0 bases at J, with 29 bases in the middle.